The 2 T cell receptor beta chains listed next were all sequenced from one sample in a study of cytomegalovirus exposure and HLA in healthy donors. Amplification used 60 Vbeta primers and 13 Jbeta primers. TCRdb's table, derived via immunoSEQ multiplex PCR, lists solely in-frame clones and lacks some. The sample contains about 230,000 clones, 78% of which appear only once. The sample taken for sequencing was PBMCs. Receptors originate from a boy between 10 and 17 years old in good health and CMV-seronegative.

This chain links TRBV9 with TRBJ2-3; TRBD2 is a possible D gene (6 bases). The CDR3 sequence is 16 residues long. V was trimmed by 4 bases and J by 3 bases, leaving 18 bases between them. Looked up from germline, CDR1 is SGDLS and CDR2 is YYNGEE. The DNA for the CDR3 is TGTGCCAGCAGCAGATCGGGGAGCGGAGGGACAGATACGCAGTATTTT. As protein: CASSRSGSGGTDTQYF. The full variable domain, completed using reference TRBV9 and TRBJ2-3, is DSGVTQTPKHLITATGQRVTLRCSPRSGDLSVYWYQQSLDQGLQFLIQYYNGEERAKGNILERFSAQQFPDLHSELNLSSLELGDSALYFCASSRSGSGGTDTQYFGPGTRLTVL.

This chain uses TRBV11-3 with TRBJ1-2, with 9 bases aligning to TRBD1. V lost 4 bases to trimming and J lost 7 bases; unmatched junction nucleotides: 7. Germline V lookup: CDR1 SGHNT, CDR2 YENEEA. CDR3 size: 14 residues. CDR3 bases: TGTGCCAGCAGCTCTACACAGGGGGCGGGTGGCTACACCTTC. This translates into CASSSTQGAGGYTF.